Listed here is a single T cell receptor beta chain. Its antigen is currently unknown. The data belong to a study of T cell responses to AZD1222 COVID-19 vaccine. Study observations and caveats: With two AZD1222 doses given, Spike-specific TCR breadth and depth both rose. Unmutated variant regions are reportedly targeted by nearly half of spike-specific TCRs.

Germline lookup yields CDR1 SGHTA and CDR2 FQGNSA. CDR3 length equals 14 residues. Trimming took off 4 bases at V and 2 bases at J, with 12 bases between the two ends. Sequencing was performed with immunoSEQ multiplex PCR; in TCRdb, only in-frame clones are kept and a portion is missing. The profile covers tens of thousands of clones, with roughly 80% appearing a single time and about 6.3% taken by the ten largest. Second-dose timings of about 4 or about 12 weeks were pooled. This TCR was sampled from an adult who received the AZD1222 COVID-19 vaccine. The J gene is TRBJ2-7, the V gene TRBV7-2; either TRBD1 or TRBD2 may fit D (6 bases each). Sample: peripheral blood, taken 28 days after the second AZD1222 dose. Here the CDR3 reads CASSYTGRTYEQYF. The CDR3 region has the DNA TGTGCCAGCAGCTATACAGGGAGGACCTACGAGCAGTACTTC.